Listed below are T cell receptor beta chains from one sample, sequenced in a study of Ad26.COV2.S vaccination and SARS-CoV-2 variants. The method was immunoSEQ multiplex PCR; TCRdb's version includes in-frame clones alone and lacks a portion of them. The table includes roughly 680,000 clones, about 90% detected once. This sample comprised peripheral blood, obtained in a trial of Ad26.COV2.S vaccine versus placebo. Every receptor here comes from a person aged 18-60 years who received the Ad26.COV2.S COVID-19 vaccine or a placebo. The CDR3 runs from the conserved cysteine through the conserved F or W. Each record gives: V gene, D gene, J gene, clone size, CDR3 DNA, CDR3 protein. A D gene is named only where the DNA matches it firmly. Clone size is given for some rows only: seen once, a few or many times, or a class if the clone is expanded.

V: TRBV11-3; D: .; J: TRBJ2-1; size: .; DNA: TGTGCCAGCAGCTATGGACAGTTTAATGAGCAGTTCTTC; CDR3: CASSYGQFNEQFF
V: TRBV6-5; D: .; J: TRBJ1-3; size: .; DNA: TGTGCCAGCAGTTTCCGTCCCGGGACGAGGGGAAACACCATATATTTT; CDR3: CASSFRPGTRGNTIYF
V: TRBV9; D: TRBD1; J: TRBJ2-7; size: .; DNA: TGTGCCAGCAGCCCATCAAAGGGGGGGACAGGGGTCACCTACGAGCAGTACTTC; CDR3: CASSPSKGGTGVTYEQYF
V: TRBV19; D: TRBD1; J: TRBJ1-5; size: .; DNA: TGTGCCAGTAGTCTGGGAACAGGGGACAATAGCAATCAGCCCCAGCATTTT; CDR3: CASSLGTGDNSNQPQHF
V: TRBV11-2; D: TRBD1; J: TRBJ1-6; size: .; DNA: TGTGCCAGCAGCATGGGGACAGCTGGGCCTTATAATTCACCCCTCCACTTT; CDR3: CASSMGTAGPYNSPLHF
V: TRBV27; D: .; J: TRBJ2-5; size: .; DNA: TGTGCCAGCGGCTCAGCTGGGGAGACCCAGTACTTC; CDR3: CASGSAGETQYF
V: TRBV30; D: TRBD2; J: TRBJ2-1; size: .; DNA: TGTGCCTGGGATTTGGCGGGAGGCGCCTACAATGAGCAGTTCTTC; CDR3: CAWDLAGGAYNEQFF
V: TRBV6-5; D: .; J: TRBJ1-4; size: .; DNA: TGTGCCAGCAGTTACTCGAGTGGCGGAAAACTGTTTTTT; CDR3: CASSYSSGGKLFF
V: TRBV5-8; D: TRBD2; J: TRBJ2-1; size: .; DNA: TGTGCCAGCAGCTTGCCACTAGCGGGGTACAATGAGCAGTTCTTC; CDR3: CASSLPLAGYNEQFF
V: TRBV7-9; D: .; J: TRBJ2-5; size: .; DNA: TGTGCCAGCAGCTTCGAGGGGGAGACCCAGTACTTC; CDR3: CASSFEGETQYF
V: TRBV5-4; D: .; J: TRBJ2-3; size: .; DNA: TGTGCCAGCAGCTTGGCTGTCCGGAACACAGATACGCAGTATTTT; CDR3: CASSLAVRNTDTQYF
V: TRBV5-1; D: .; J: TRBJ2-2; size: once; DNA: TGCGCCAGCAGCCCCGGACAGCTGAACACCGGGGAGCTGTTTTTT; CDR3: CASSPGQLNTGELFF
V: TRBV6-5; D: TRBD2; J: TRBJ2-7; size: .; DNA: TGTGCCAGCAGTTACTCGGGACTAGCGGGAGACGAGCAGTACTTC; CDR3: CASSYSGLAGDEQYF
V: TRBV5-6; D: .; J: TRBJ1-5; size: .; DNA: TGTGCCAGCAGCTTAAGAAATCAGCCCCAGCATTTT; CDR3: CASSLRNQPQHF
V: TRBV24-1; D: .; J: TRBJ2-2; size: .; DNA: TGTGCCACCAGTGATGTCGGGGCGGGCGGGGAGCTGTTTTTT; CDR3: CATSDVGAGGELFF
V: TRBV9; D: TRBD1; J: TRBJ1-1; size: .; DNA: TGTGCCAGCAGCCCCTGGACAGGGAACACTGAAGCTTTCTTT; CDR3: CASSPWTGNTEAFF
V: TRBV6-5; D: TRBD1; J: TRBJ1-4; size: few; DNA: TGTGCCAGCAGTTCCCGGGACAGTCCTAATGAAAAACTGTTTTTT; CDR3: CASSSRDSPNEKLFF
V: TRBV5-4; D: TRBD2; J: TRBJ2-1; size: .; DNA: TGTGCCAGCAGCTCGATAGCGGGGGGGTACAATGAGCAGTTCTTC; CDR3: CASSSIAGGYNEQFF
V: TRBV25-1; D: TRBD2; J: TRBJ2-4; size: .; DNA: TGTGCCAGCACCCCGACTGGGGGGGACATTCAGTACTTC; CDR3: CASTPTGGDIQYF
V: TRBV5-5; D: .; J: TRBJ2-2; size: many; DNA: TGTGCCAGCAGCTTGGGCACAAACTGGAACACCGGGGAGCTGTTTTTT; CDR3: CASSLGTNWNTGELFF
V: TRBV6-5; D: TRBD2; J: TRBJ2-7; size: once; DNA: TGTGCCAGCAGTTACTCGTTTAGCGGGGGGGCATCCGAGCAGTACTTC; CDR3: CASSYSFSGGASEQYF
V: TRBV6-5; D: .; J: TRBJ2-7; size: .; DNA: TGTGCCAGCAGGTCTGCGGTTCTCGAGCAGTACTTC; CDR3: CASRSAVLEQYF
V: TRBV25-1; D: TRBD1; J: TRBJ1-1; size: .; DNA: TGTGCCGCCCAGGGGGGGTGGGACACTGAAGCTTTCTTT; CDR3: CAAQGGWDTEAFF
V: TRBV27; D: .; J: TRBJ1-1; size: .; DNA: TGTGCCAGCGGAAGACAGCACACTGAAGCTTTCTTT; CDR3: CASGRQHTEAFF
V: TRBV30; D: .; J: TRBJ2-7; size: .; DNA: TGTGCCTGGAGTGTCGGCTACACCTACGAGCAGTACTTC; CDR3: CAWSVGYTYEQYF
V: TRBV7-9; D: .; J: TRBJ2-4; size: once; DNA: TGTGCCAGCACCAACCTAGCTTACGCAGGACAGTACTTC; CDR3: CASTNLAYAGQYF
V: TRBV7-9; D: TRBD1; J: TRBJ1-2; size: few; DNA: TGTGCCAGCAGCTTAGACAGGGGTGGCTATGGCTACACCTTC; CDR3: CASSLDRGGYGYTF
V: TRBV5-6; D: .; J: TRBJ1-1; size: .; DNA: TGTGCCAGCAGCTTATCCCAGGGGTCTGAAGCTTTCTTT; CDR3: CASSLSQGSEAFF
V: TRBV3-1/TRBV3-2; D: .; J: TRBJ1-2; size: .; DNA: TGTGCCAGCAGCCAAGATATTGGGGCGGATGGCTACACCTTC; CDR3: CASSQDIGADGYTF
V: TRBV5-1; D: .; J: TRBJ2-4; size: once; DNA: TGCGCCAGCAGCTTGGGCATAGGGGAGAACATTCAGTACTTC; CDR3: CASSLGIGENIQYF
V: TRBV6-5; D: TRBD1; J: TRBJ2-7; size: once; DNA: TGTGCCAGCAGCCGGACAGGGTCGTACGAGCAGTACTTC; CDR3: CASSRTGSYEQYF
V: TRBV7-2; D: .; J: TRBJ1-5; size: .; DNA: TGTGCCAGCAGCCCTTCTCCTGGGACCAGGGTTCAGCCCCAGCATTTT; CDR3: CASSPSPGTRVQPQHF
V: TRBV30; D: .; J: TRBJ1-2; size: .; DNA: TGTGCCTGGAATTTAGGGATGAGTGGCTACACCTTC; CDR3: CAWNLGMSGYTF
V: TRBV27; D: .; J: TRBJ2-7; size: .; DNA: TGTGCCAGCAGTTTAGGGACCCTAGGGGCCTACGAGCAGTACTTC; CDR3: CASSLGTLGAYEQYF
V: TRBV5-4; D: TRBD2; J: TRBJ2-7; size: .; DNA: TGTGCCAGCAGCTTGGTTCCCGGGACTAGCGGGAGTCTCCACGAGCAGTACTTC; CDR3: CASSLVPGTSGSLHEQYF
V: TRBV5-6; D: TRBD1; J: TRBJ1-2; size: .; DNA: TGTGCCAGCAGCTTGAGGGACAGGGCCTATGGCTACACCTTC; CDR3: CASSLRDRAYGYTF
V: TRBV25-1; D: .; J: TRBJ1-5; size: .; DNA: TGTGCCAGCAGTTGGGCTAATCAGCCCCAGCATTTT; CDR3: CASSWANQPQHF
V: TRBV5-1; D: TRBD1; J: TRBJ2-7; size: .; DNA: TGCGCCAGCAGCCCTGGCGATGGGACAGGGATGTACGAGCAGTACTTC; CDR3: CASSPGDGTGMYEQYF
V: TRBV2; D: .; J: TRBJ1-1; size: .; DNA: TGTGCCAGCAGCTCTATGAGGCGAGCTTTCTTT; CDR3: CASSSMRRAFF
V: TRBV10-3; D: .; J: TRBJ1-2; size: .; DNA: TGTGCCATCAGTGAGTCGAGGGAGGCTGGCTACACCTTC; CDR3: CAISESREAGYTF
V: TRBV4-3; D: .; J: TRBJ2-7; size: .; DNA: TGCGCCAGCAGCCAATTCGAGGTAGGGGGGGCGGACGAGCAGTACTTC; CDR3: CASSQFEVGGADEQYF
V: TRBV5-4; D: .; J: TRBJ2-6; size: .; DNA: TGTGCCAGCAGCTTGGGGCCGGACTCTGGGGCCAACGTCCTGACTTTC; CDR3: CASSLGPDSGANVLTF
V: TRBV30; D: .; J: TRBJ2-5; size: .; DNA: TGTGCCTGGAGTAATGGACAGCATCAGACCCAGTACTTC; CDR3: CAWSNGQHQTQYF
V: TRBV30; D: .; J: TRBJ1-1; size: .; DNA: TGTGCCTGGAGTGTAAGGGCGCGTAACACTGAAGCTTTCTTT; CDR3: CAWSVRARNTEAFF
V: TRBV9; D: .; J: TRBJ2-1; size: .; DNA: TGTGCCAGCAGCGCCCCACCAGGCTACAATGAGCAGTTCTTC; CDR3: CASSAPPGYNEQFF
V: TRBV10-3; D: .; J: TRBJ2-5; size: .; DNA: TGTGCCATCGGACAGGAGACCCAGTACTTC; CDR3: CAIGQETQYF